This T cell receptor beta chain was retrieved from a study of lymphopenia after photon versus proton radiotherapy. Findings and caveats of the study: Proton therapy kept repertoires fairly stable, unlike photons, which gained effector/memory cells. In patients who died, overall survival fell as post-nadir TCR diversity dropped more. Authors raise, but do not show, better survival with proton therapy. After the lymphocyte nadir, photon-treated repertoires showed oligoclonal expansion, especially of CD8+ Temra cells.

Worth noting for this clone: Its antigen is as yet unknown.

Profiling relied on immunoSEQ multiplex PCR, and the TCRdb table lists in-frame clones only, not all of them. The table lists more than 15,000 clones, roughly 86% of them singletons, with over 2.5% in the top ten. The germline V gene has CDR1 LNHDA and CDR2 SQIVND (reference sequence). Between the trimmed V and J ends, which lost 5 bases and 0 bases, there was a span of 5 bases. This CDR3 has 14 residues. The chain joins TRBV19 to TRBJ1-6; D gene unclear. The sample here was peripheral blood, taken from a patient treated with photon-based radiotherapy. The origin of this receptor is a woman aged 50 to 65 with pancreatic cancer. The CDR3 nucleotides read TGTGCCAGTAGTCTCGCCTCCTATAATTCACCCCTCCACTTT. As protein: CASSLASYNSPLHF.